The clone carrying this TCR beta chain was seen once. In the source study's methods: Using reference gene primer amplification, nucleated cell counts were estimated. Profiled with immunoSEQ multiplex PCR; TCRdb holds only in-frame clones, not every one. V and J calls and clone size come straight from that table; D and trimming were deduced from the DNA. The sample contains under 200,000 clones, about 90% of which appear only once. This sample stems from a study of blood T cell repertoires in COVID-19. Overall study context: Italy, Spain and the United States were the sources of the convalescent and acute COVID-19 samples. PBMCs, B-cell-depleted T cells, or T cells provided the cDNA or gDNA that made up the material.

Cohort 3 recovery required two negative PCRs, clearance, or symptom resolution. The germline V and J ends were trimmed by 6 bases and 0 bases, with 11 bases remaining between them. Germline V gene data show CDR1 as SGHKS and CDR2 as YYEKEE (reference sequence). The CDR3 is made up of 14 amino acids. The sequence came from a woman aged 50 to 65 who had recovered from COVID-19. The specimen was PBMCs or T cells enriched from blood (not recorded which). The genes are TRBV5-5 and TRBJ2-3, with no clear D. The CDR3 DNA reads TGTGCCAGCATCGAGCTAACTAGCACAGATACGCAGTATTTT. This gives the protein CASIELTSTDTQYF.